The 3 T cell receptor beta chains below come from one sample, sequenced in a study of cytomegalovirus exposure and HLA in healthy donors. Use of 60 Vbeta and 13 Jbeta primers characterized the PCR. The table came from immunoSEQ multiplex PCR; TCRdb's copy has only in-frame clones and leaves some out. Among just over 65,000 clones, over 75% were seen once, and the ten largest hold about 6.5%. The specimen sequenced was PBMCs. All receptors come from a human donor in good health.

The chain couples TRBV27 to TRBJ2-7; TRBD1 might be the D (6 bases). V dropped 6 bases and J dropped 2 bases, with 14 bases sitting between them. The CDR3 contains 14 residues. Germline V gene sequence: CDR1 MNHEY, CDR2 SMNVEV (reference sequence). The CDR3 DNA reads as TGTGCCAGCAGGACCTTCACAGGGCCCTACGAGCAGTACTTC. It codes for CASRTFTGPYEQYF.

The V call is TRBV6-5, the J call TRBJ2-2; D is possibly TRBD1 (6 bases). The CDR3 contains 14 residues. Trimming removed 6 bases from V and 2 bases from J, with 10 bases in between. CDR1 and CDR2 from the germline V gene are MNHEY and SVGAGI. The CDR3 DNA sequence: TGTGCCAGCAGCGGGGACAAAAACACCGGGGAGCTGTTTTTT. This gives the protein CASSGDKNTGELFF.

The chain joins TRBV14 to TRBJ1-6; weak D call: TRBD1 (5 bases). Germline V gene lookup returns CDR1 SGHDN and CDR2 FVKESK. The length of the CDR3 is 16 residues. The germline V and J ends were trimmed by 0 bases and 7 bases, with 13 bases remaining between them. The CDR3 region has the DNA TGTGCCAGCAGCCAAGATCTAGGGGTGATCAATTCACCCCTCCACTTT. Encoded protein: CASSQDLGVINSPLHF.